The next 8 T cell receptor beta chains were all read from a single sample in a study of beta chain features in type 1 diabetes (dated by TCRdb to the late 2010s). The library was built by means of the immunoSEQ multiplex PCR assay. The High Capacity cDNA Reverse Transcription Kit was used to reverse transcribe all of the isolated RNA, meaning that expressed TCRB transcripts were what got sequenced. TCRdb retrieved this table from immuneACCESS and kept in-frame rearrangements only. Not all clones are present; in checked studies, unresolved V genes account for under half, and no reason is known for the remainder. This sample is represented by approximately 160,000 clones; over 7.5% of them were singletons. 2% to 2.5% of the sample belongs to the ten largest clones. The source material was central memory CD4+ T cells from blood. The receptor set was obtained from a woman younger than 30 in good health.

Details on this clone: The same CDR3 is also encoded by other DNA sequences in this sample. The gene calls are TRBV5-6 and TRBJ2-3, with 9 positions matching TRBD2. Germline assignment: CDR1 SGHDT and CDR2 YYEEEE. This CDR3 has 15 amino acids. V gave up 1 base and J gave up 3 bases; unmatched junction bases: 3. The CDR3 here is CASSLTSGRTDTQYF. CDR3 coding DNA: TGTGCCAGCAGCTTGACCAGCGGGAGGACAGATACGCAGTATTTT.

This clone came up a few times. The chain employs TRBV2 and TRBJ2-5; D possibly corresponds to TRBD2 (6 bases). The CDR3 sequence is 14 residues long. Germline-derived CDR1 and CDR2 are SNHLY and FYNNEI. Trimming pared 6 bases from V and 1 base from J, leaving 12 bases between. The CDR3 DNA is TGTGCCAGCAGAGGCCAGGGAGGCCAAGAGACCCAGTACTTC. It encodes CASRGQGGQETQYF. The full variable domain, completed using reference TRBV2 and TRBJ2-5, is EPEVTQTPSHQVTQMGQEVILRCVPISNHLYFYWYRQILGQKVEFLVSFYNNEISEKSEIFDDQFSVERPDGSNFTLKIRSTKLEDSAMYFCASRGQGGQETQYFGPGTRLLVL.

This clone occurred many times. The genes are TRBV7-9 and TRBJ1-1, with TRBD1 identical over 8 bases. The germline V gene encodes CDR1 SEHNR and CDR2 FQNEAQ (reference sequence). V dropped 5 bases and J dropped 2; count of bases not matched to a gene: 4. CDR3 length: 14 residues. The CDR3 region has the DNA TGTGCCAGCAGCGCAACAGGGGGTAACACTGAAGCTTTCTTT. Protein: CASSATGGNTEAFF. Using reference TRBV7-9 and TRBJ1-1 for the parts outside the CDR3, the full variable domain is DTGVSQNPRHKITKRGQNVTFRCDPISEHNRLYWYRQTLGQGPEFLTYFQNEAQLEKSRLLSDRFSAERPKGSFSTLEIQRTEQGDSAMYLCASSATGGNTEAFFGQGTRLTVV.

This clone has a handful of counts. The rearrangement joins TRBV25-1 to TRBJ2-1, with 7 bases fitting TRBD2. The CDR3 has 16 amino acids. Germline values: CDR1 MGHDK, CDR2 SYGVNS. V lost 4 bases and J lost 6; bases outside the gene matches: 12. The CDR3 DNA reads TGTGCCAGCAGTGCCCTTGGGGCGGGAGAATTCAATGAGCAGTTCTTC. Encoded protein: CASSALGAGEFNEQFF.

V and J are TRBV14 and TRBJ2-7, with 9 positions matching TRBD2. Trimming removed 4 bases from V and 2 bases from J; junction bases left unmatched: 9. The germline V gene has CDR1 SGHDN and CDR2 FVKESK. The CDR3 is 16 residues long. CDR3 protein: CASSPTGTSTTYEQYF. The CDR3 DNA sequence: TGTGCCAGCAGCCCGACTGGGACTAGCACAACCTACGAGCAGTACTTC.

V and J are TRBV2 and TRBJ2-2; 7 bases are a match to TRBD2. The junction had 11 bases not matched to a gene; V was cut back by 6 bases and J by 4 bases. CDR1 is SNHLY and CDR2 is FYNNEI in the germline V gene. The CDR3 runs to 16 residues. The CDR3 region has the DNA TGTGCCAGCAGACCGGGGAGGGGTTCTGGCACCGGGGAGCTGTTTTTT. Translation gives CASRPGRGSGTGELFF.

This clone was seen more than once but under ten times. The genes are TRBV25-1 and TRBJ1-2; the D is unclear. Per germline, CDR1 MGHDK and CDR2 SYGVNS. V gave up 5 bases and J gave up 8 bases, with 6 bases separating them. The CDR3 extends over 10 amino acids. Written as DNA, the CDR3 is TGTGCCAGCAGTCTCGGGGGCTACACCTTC. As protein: CASSLGGYTF.

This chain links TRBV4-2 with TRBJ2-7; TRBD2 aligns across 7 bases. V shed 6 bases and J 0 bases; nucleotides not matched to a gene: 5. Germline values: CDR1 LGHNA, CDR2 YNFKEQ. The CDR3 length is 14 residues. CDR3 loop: CASRRTSDSYEQYF. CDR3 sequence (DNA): TGTGCCAGCAGGAGAACTAGCGACTCCTACGAGCAGTACTTC.